This entry lists 32 T cell receptor beta chains sequenced from one sample in a study of graft-versus-host responses after intestinal transplantation. Assay: immunoSEQ multiplex PCR; the TCRdb copy retains only in-frame clones and omits some. The table has around 25,000 clones, approximately 93% seen once. The material sequenced was PBMCs, taken 156 days after intestinal transplant. These receptors came from a human patient who received an intestinal transplant, so some T cells may come from the graft donor.

The rearrangement uses TRBV18 and TRBJ1-4; D is ambiguous. With 3 bases removed from V and 5 bases from J, the gap between germline ends came to 7 bases. Germline V CDR1 and CDR2: KGHSH, LQKENI. The CDR3 spans 13 residues. The CDR3 DNA is TGTGCCAGCTCACCGACGGACAATGAAAAACTGTTTTTT. Protein: CASSPTDNEKLFF.

This chain links TRBV4-1 with TRBJ2-4; no firm D call. The CDR3 is 17 amino acids. The V and J ends lost 2 bases and 1 base respectively, with 15 bases between them. CDR1 is MGHRA and CDR2 is YSYEKL in the germline V gene. The CDR3 DNA follows: TGCGCCAGCAGCCAAACGATCCTGTCAGAGGCCAAAAACATTCAGTACTTC. Its translation is CASSQTILSEAKNIQYF.

V is TRBV19 and J is TRBJ2-1, with D perhaps matching TRBD2 (5 bases). This CDR3 is built from 12 residues. Per germline, CDR1 LNHDA and CDR2 SQIVND (reference sequence). Trimming took 3 bases from V and 12 from J, leaving 12 bases between them. Written as DNA, the CDR3 is TGTGCCAGTAGTATCCCGGGTGGAGGGCAGTTCTTC. Translation gives CASSIPGGGQFF.

This chain connects TRBV7-2 to TRBJ1-6; 7 nucleotides align to TRBD1. Germline V gives CDR1 SGHTA, CDR2 FQGNSA. This CDR3 has 15 residues. Trimming at V came to 1 base and at J to 9 bases, leaving 6 bases not matched to a gene. CDR3 sequence reads: CASSLGTGTASPLHF. CDR3 sequence (DNA): TGTGCCAGCAGCTTAGGAACCGGGACAGCTTCACCCCTCCACTTT.

V gene TRBV11-3 combines with J gene TRBJ2-3; 10 nucleotides align to TRBD1. This CDR3 is built from 16 residues. The germline V gene encodes CDR1 SGHNT and CDR2 YENEEA. Unmatched junction bases numbered 7, after V lost 5 bases and J lost 2 bases. CDR3 DNA sequence: TGTGCCAGCAGCCTAAGACAGGGGGCGGCCACAGATACGCAGTATTTT. This translates into CASSLRQGAATDTQYF.

This clone was observed a single time. The gene calls are TRBV6-1 and TRBJ2-1, with D perhaps matching TRBD2 (5 bases). The CDR3 length is 13 residues. The germline V gene encodes CDR1 MNHNS and CDR2 SASEGT. V gave up 11 bases and J gave up 2 bases, with 13 bases separating them. The CDR3 DNA follows: TGTGCCGGAGCGGCTAGAGCCTACAATGAGCAGTTCTTC. Its protein is CAGAARAYNEQFF.

V usage is TRBV28 and J usage is TRBJ2-5; 14 bases match TRBD2. TRBJ2-7 explains the end of the DNA better; the J call may be wrong. Germline loops: CDR1 MDHEN, CDR2 SYDVKM. This CDR3 has 17 residues. CDR3 sequence reads: CASTLGPGLAGAYEQYF. The CDR3 DNA reads as TGTGCCAGCACCCTAGGCCCGGGACTAGCGGGAGCCTACGAGCAGTACTTC.

The chain uses TRBV19 and TRBJ2-3; 9 bases fit TRBD2. The germline V gene encodes CDR1 LNHDA and CDR2 SQIVND (reference sequence). The V segment lost 5 bases and the J segment 5 bases; nucleotides outside the gene matches: 11. The CDR3 consists of 16 residues. CDR3 amino acids: CASSSGTSLTGDTQYF. Written as DNA, the CDR3 is TGTGCCAGTAGTTCTGGGACTAGCTTAACGGGAGATACGCAGTATTTT.

This rearrangement joins TRBV14 to TRBJ1-3, with D tentatively TRBD1 (5 bases). The V end lost 4 bases, the J end lost 1 base, and 8 bases lay between the germline ends. The germline gives CDR1 SGHDN, CDR2 FVKESK. This CDR3 spans 14 amino acids. DNA of the CDR3: TGTGCCAGCAGCCTGGGGCATTCTGGAAACACCATATATTTT. It codes for CASSLGHSGNTIYF.

The chain couples TRBV11-2 to TRBJ1-6; D call uncertain. Germline V lookup: CDR1 SGHAT, CDR2 FQNNGV. V lost 0 bases and J lost 4, with 13 bases in between. There are 17 residues in the CDR3. The CDR3 coding sequence is TGTGCCAGCAGCTTAGATGACGAAACGGTTTATAATTCACCCCTCCACTTT. Residues: CASSLDDETVYNSPLHF.

V is TRBV15 and J is TRBJ2-1, with D possibly matching TRBD2 (5 bases). CDR1 is LNHNV, CDR2 YYDKDF, per germline (reference sequence). V was trimmed by 0 bases and J by 5 bases, leaving 11 bases between them. This CDR3 is 15 amino acids long. Here the CDR3 reads CATSREASLDNEQFF. Written as DNA, the CDR3 is TGTGCCACCAGCAGAGAGGCTAGCCTTGACAATGAGCAGTTCTTC.

V and J are TRBV6-5 and TRBJ1-1; TRBD1 aligns across 7 bases. Trimming removed 1 base from V and 2 bases from J; junction bases left unmatched: 4. The germline CDR1 and CDR2 sequences are MNHEY and SVGAGI. CDR3 length: 15 residues. The CDR3 DNA is TGTGCCAGCAGTTACTTCAGGGGGGGAAACACTGAAGCTTTCTTT. It yields the protein CASSYFRGGNTEAFF.

V usage is TRBV25-1 and J usage is TRBJ1-2; weak D call: TRBD1 (6 bases). The CDR3 is 12 amino acids. Germline lookup yields CDR1 MGHDK and CDR2 SYGVNS. V dropped 5 bases and J dropped 6 bases, with 10 bases sitting between them. CDR3 sequence reads: CASSFSGDGYTF. CDR3 nucleotide sequence: TGTGCCAGCAGTTTCTCAGGGGATGGCTACACCTTC.

A few counts support this clone. The J gene is TRBJ2-1, the V gene TRBV2; D is undetermined. CDR3 length equals 11 residues. From germline, CDR1 is SNHLY and CDR2 FYNNEI. Trimming pared 7 bases from V and 6 bases from J, leaving 7 bases between. CDR3 sequence (DNA): TGTGCCAGCACGGAGATCAATGAGCAGTTCTTC. Protein sequence: CASTEINEQFF.

The rearrangement joins TRBV30 to TRBJ2-5; D is possibly TRBD1 or TRBD2 (5 bases each). Trimming took off 1 base at V and 3 bases at J, with 9 bases between the two ends. This CDR3 comprises 13 residues. Germline assignment: CDR1 GTSNPN and CDR2 SVGIG (reference sequence). This chain's CDR3 is CAWSAGPKETQYF. DNA of the CDR3: TGTGCCTGGAGTGCGGGACCCAAAGAGACCCAGTACTTC.

The rearrangement uses TRBV4-2 and TRBJ2-5; D gene uncertain. This CDR3 contains 13 residues. Germline CDR1 and CDR2: LGHNA and YNFKEQ. The V end lost 4 bases, the J end lost 2 bases, and 8 bases lay between the germline ends. CDR3 residues: CASSLRQQETQYF. The CDR3 nucleotides read TGTGCCAGCAGCCTACGCCAGCAAGAGACCCAGTACTTC.

This sequence joins TRBV6-6 and TRBJ1-1; weak D call: TRBD1 (5 bases). The V and J ends lost 2 bases and 5 bases respectively, with 12 bases between them. This CDR3 has 14 residues. CDR1 and CDR2 from the germline V gene are MNHNY and SVGAGI (reference sequence). The CDR3 protein is CASSYPGPPTEAFF. CDR3 coding DNA: TGTGCCAGCAGTTACCCGGGACCTCCAACTGAAGCTTTCTTT.

In this sample, this clone turned up a few times. The chain links TRBV7-9 to TRBJ2-7, with no clear D. There are 11 residues in the CDR3. Trimming cost V 4 bases and J 2 bases, with 3 bases left between them. Germline-derived CDR1 and CDR2 are SEHNR and FQNEAQ (reference sequence). The CDR3 spells CASSSPYEQYF. DNA of the CDR3: TGTGCCAGCAGCTCCCCCTACGAGCAGTACTTC.

The CDR3 DNA sequence: TGTGCCAGCAGTTTTGGGCATGACAATGAGCAGTTCTTC. Translating gives CASSFGHDNEQFF. V is TRBV27 and J is TRBJ2-1; D is ambiguous. Germline CDR1 and CDR2: MNHEY and SMNVEV (reference sequence). V was pared by 3 bases and J by 5 bases, with 8 bases between. The CDR3 totals 13 residues.

The chain links TRBV10-2 to TRBJ1-4; a possible D gene is TRBD1 (5 bases). This CDR3 has 16 residues. Looked up from germline, CDR1 is WSHSY and CDR2 is SAAADI. Trimming shortened V by 6 bases and J by 5 bases, and 19 bases separated the two germline ends. The CDR3 coding sequence is TGCGCCAGCAGCGGGGCCATTTTTGCCGCCAATGAAAAACTGTTTTTT. This translates into CASSGAIFAANEKLFF.

This chain connects TRBV5-1 to TRBJ1-4, with 8 bases that match TRBD1. The trim removed 6 bases at V and 8 bases at J, leaving 15 bases unmatched. Germline V gene data show CDR1 as SGHRS and CDR2 as YFSETQ. The CDR3 has 16 amino acids. In nucleotides, the CDR3 is TGCGCCAGCAAGGGGAGTCAGGGGGCGCATGGGGAAAAACTGTTTTTT. It yields the protein CASKGSQGAHGEKLFF.

The chain carries TRBV9 and TRBJ1-4, with D hard to call. The CDR3 has 14 residues. Trimming took off 4 bases at V and 3 bases at J, with 10 bases between the two ends. Germline V gives CDR1 SGDLS, CDR2 YYNGEE. The CDR3 spells CASSLGGANEKLFF. The CDR3 bases are TGTGCCAGCAGCCTAGGCGGGGCTAATGAAAAACTGTTTTTT.

This clone occurred once. This chain links TRBV11-2 with TRBJ1-2; D may be TRBD1 (6 bases). The CDR3 consists of 16 residues. Trimming pared 6 bases from V and 3 bases from J, leaving 20 bases between. Looked up from germline, CDR1 is SGHAT and CDR2 is FQNNGV. CDR3 sequence (DNA): TGTGCCAGCAGAAGTATTCAGGGGAGTAAAGACTATGGCTACACCTTC. Its protein is CASRSIQGSKDYGYTF.

The chain couples TRBV9 to TRBJ1-4, with TRBD1 matching over 9 bases. From germline, CDR1 is SGDLS and CDR2 YYNGEE. Trimming took 0 bases from V and 8 from J; bases not matched to a gene: 5. The CDR3 spans 15 residues. As DNA, the CDR3 is TGTGCCAGCAGCGTAGCTGGGACAGGGTACGAAAAACTGTTTTTT. This codes for CASSVAGTGYEKLFF.

J is TRBJ1-1 and V is TRBV19; the match to TRBD1 covers 7 bases. The CDR3 sequence is 13 residues long. CDR1 and CDR2 from the germline V gene are LNHDA and SQIVND (reference sequence). J gave up 8 bases and V 0 bases, and 3 bases lay outside the gene matches. The CDR3 region has the DNA TGTGCCAGTAGTATAGATTTGGGACAGGAAGCTTTCTTT. Amino acid sequence: CASSIDLGQEAFF. The full variable domain, completed using reference TRBV19 and TRBJ1-1, is DGGITQSPKYLFRKEGQNVTLSCEQNLNHDAMYWYRQDPGQGLRLIYYSQIVNDFQKGDIAEGYSVSREKKESFPLTVTSAQKNPTAFYLCASSIDLGQEAFFGQGTRLTVV.

V usage is TRBV5-1 and J usage is TRBJ1-1, with D unclear. The CDR3 loop spans 15 amino acids. Germline V lookup: CDR1 SGHRS, CDR2 YFSETQ. V was trimmed by 0 bases and J by 0 bases, leaving 9 bases between them. CDR3 protein: CASSLATNVNTEAFF. The CDR3 bases are TGCGCCAGCAGCTTGGCCACTAACGTGAACACTGAAGCTTTCTTT.

The V gene is TRBV5-6, the J gene TRBJ1-2; D remains ambiguous. Trimming cost V 0 bases and J 2 bases, with 8 bases left between them. The CDR3 totals 14 residues. Germline assignment: CDR1 SGHDT and CDR2 YYEEEE. For the CDR3, the DNA is TGTGCCAGCAGCTTGGACACCCTAAACTATGGCTACACCTTC. It translates to CASSLDTLNYGYTF.

The genes are TRBV10-3 and TRBJ2-7, with 9 bases lining up with TRBD2. Germline loops: CDR1 ENHRY, CDR2 SYGVKD. CDR3 length: 17 amino acids. Unmatched junction bases numbered 11, after V lost 3 bases and J lost 2 bases. CDR3 sequence (DNA): TGTGCCATCAGTGACCTAAATAGCGGGGGATTGACCTACGAGCAGTACTTC. Protein: CAISDLNSGGLTYEQYF.

This clone showed up just once. The V call is TRBV5-4, the J call TRBJ2-7; a possible D gene is TRBD2 (7 bases). V dropped 5 bases and J dropped 6 bases, with 21 bases sitting between them. Germline CDR1 and CDR2: SGHNT and YYREEE (reference sequence). The CDR3 has 15 residues. CDR3 sequence (DNA): TGTGCCAGCAGGCCCAGGGGCGGGAGTTTCTCCGAGCAGTACTTC. This codes for CASRPRGGSFSEQYF.

V usage is TRBV2 and J usage is TRBJ1-1; D gene unclear. This CDR3 has 13 residues. In germline, CDR1 is SNHLY, CDR2 FYNNEI. The V end was cut by 6 bases, the J end by 0 bases, with 8 bases between. DNA for the CDR3: TGTGCCAGCAGGCCGCCTATGAACACTGAAGCTTTCTTT. This gives the protein CASRPPMNTEAFF.

This clone was counted once. This chain uses TRBV10-3 with TRBJ2-1, with 14 bases aligning to TRBD2. This CDR3 has 15 amino acids. CDR1 is ENHRY and CDR2 is SYGVKD in the germline V gene. The V gene end was trimmed by 0 bases and the J gene end by 9 bases; junction bases not matched to a gene: 1. DNA for the CDR3: TGTGCCATCAGTGAGTCGGGACTAGCGGGAGCTGAGCAGTTCTTC. Protein sequence: CAISESGLAGAEQFF.

V and J are TRBV21-1 and TRBJ2-7; the D call TRBD1 from the table was never checked on the DNA. TRBV21-1 is noted as a pseudogene. The CDR3 sequence is 14 residues long. The CDR3 spells CASSWYRKTYEQYF. In DNA, the CDR3 is TGTGCCAGCAGCTGGTACAGGAAGACCTACGAGCAGTACTTC.